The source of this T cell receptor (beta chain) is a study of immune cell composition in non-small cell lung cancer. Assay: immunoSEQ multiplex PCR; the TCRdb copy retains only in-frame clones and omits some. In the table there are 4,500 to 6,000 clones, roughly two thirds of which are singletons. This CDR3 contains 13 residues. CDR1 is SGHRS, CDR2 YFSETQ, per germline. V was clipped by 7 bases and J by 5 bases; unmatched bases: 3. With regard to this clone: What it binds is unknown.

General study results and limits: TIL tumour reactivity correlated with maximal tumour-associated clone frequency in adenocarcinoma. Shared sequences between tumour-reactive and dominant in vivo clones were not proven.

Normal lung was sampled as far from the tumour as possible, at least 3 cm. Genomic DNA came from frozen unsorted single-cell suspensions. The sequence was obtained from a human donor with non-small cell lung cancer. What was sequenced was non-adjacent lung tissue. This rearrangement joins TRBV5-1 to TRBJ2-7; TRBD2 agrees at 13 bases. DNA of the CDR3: TGCGCCAGCGGACTAGCGGGAGTGAACGAGCAGTACTTC. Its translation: CASGLAGVNEQYF.